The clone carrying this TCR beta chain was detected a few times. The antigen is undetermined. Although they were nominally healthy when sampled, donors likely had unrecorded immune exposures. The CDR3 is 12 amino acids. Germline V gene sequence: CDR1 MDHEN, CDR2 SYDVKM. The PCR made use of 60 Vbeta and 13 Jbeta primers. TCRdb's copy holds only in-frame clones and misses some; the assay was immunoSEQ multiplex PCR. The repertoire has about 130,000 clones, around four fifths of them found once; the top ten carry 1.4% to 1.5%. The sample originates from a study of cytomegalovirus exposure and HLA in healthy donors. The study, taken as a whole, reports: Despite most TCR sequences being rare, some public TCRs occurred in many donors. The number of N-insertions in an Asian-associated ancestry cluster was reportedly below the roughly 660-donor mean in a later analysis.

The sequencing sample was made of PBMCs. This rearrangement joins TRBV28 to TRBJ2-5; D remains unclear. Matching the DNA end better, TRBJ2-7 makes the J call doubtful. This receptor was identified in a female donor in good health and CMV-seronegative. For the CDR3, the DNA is TGTGCCAGCAGGGATACAGCCTACGAGCAGTACTTC. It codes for CASRDTAYEQYF.